These 10 T cell receptor beta chains were all obtained from the same sample, sequenced in a study of cytomegalovirus exposure and HLA in healthy donors. With 60 Vbeta and 13 Jbeta primers, the PCR was carried out. Generated by immunoSEQ multiplex PCR, the TCRdb table keeps only in-frame clones and is missing some. The sample table includes roughly 120,000 clones. Source material: PBMCs. Receptors originate from a man aged 18 to 29 in good health and CMV-seronegative.

V gene TRBV6-1 combines with J gene TRBJ1-2; D unclear. Germline V gives CDR1 MNHNS, CDR2 SASEGT. The CDR3 length is 14 residues. V was pared by 3 bases and J by 8 bases, with 16 bases between. CDR3 bases: TGTGCCAGCAGTGACTCTTCAGATTTCTGGGGCTACACCTTC. Amino acid sequence: CASSDSSDFWGYTF.

The V and J genes are TRBV5-1 and TRBJ1-2; weak D call: TRBD1 (6 bases). The germline CDR1 and CDR2 sequences are SGHRS and YFSETQ. Trimming left V 4 bases short and J 5 bases short, with 18 bases between. The CDR3 has 15 residues. The CDR3 spells CASSIQQGSVYGYTF. In nucleotides, the CDR3 is TGCGCCAGCAGCATCCAACAGGGTTCCGTTTATGGCTACACCTTC.

In DNA, the CDR3 is TGCGCCAGCAGCCAAGGAAGGTCCCTAGCGGGGGCCCAAAACATTCAGTACTTC. As protein: CASSQGRSLAGAQNIQYF. This chain connects TRBV4-1 to TRBJ2-4, with TRBD2 matching over 10 bases. The CDR3 loop spans 18 amino acids. Germline V gives CDR1 MGHRA, CDR2 YSYEKL. After removal of 1 base from V and 5 bases from J, the junction contained 11 bases not matched to a gene.

The chain recombines TRBV18 with TRBJ2-7; the D gene is possibly TRBD1 (5 bases). The V and J ends lost 0 bases and 4 bases respectively, with 19 bases between them. The germline V gene has CDR1 KGHSH and CDR2 LQKENI. This CDR3 region has 17 residues. CDR3 nucleotide sequence: TGTGCCAGCTCACCACCACCCTCCCAGGACAAGCCTTACGAGCAGTACTTC. Protein: CASSPPPSQDKPYEQYF.

The chain recombines TRBV29-1 with TRBJ1-1, with D uncertain. CDR1 is SQVTM and CDR2 is ANQGSEA in the germline V gene. The CDR3 extends over 9 amino acids. The V end lost 5 bases, the J end lost 8 bases, and 6 bases lay between the germline ends. DNA for the CDR3: TGCAGCGTTTCTAGGGAAGCTTTCTTT. The encoded protein is CSVSREAFF.

V is TRBV9 and J is TRBJ1-2, with D possibly matching TRBD1 (6 bases). Deletions cut 0 bases from V and 5 bases from J, with 17 bases between. Germline values: CDR1 SGDLS, CDR2 YYNGEE. The CDR3 loop spans 16 amino acids. CDR3 residues: CASSVGRGWDGYGYTF. The CDR3 bases are TGTGCCAGCAGCGTAGGCAGGGGATGGGATGGGTATGGCTACACCTTC.

The rearrangement uses TRBV7-2 and TRBJ1-2; D is perhaps TRBD1 (6 bases). Trimming removed 6 bases from V and 5 bases from J, with 13 bases in between. Germline V gene sequence: CDR1 SGHTA, CDR2 FQGNSA. The CDR3 extends over 13 amino acids. For the CDR3, the DNA is TGTGCCAGCAGTCTCGGACAGACTTATGGCTACACCTTC. This gives the protein CASSLGQTYGYTF.

The V call is TRBV25-1, the J call TRBJ1-1; D not certain. Trimming took 7 bases from V and 1 from J, leaving 4 bases between them. The CDR3 covers 11 residues. CDR1 MGHDK and CDR2 SYGVNS come from the germline V gene. CDR3 residues: CASTRNTEAFF. Written as DNA, the CDR3 is TGTGCCAGCACCAGGAACACTGAAGCTTTCTTT.

The chain joins TRBV28 to TRBJ1-5; D is perhaps TRBD1 (6 bases). The CDR3 totals 14 residues. Germline-derived CDR1 and CDR2 are MDHEN and SYDVKM. Trimming removed 7 bases at V and 7 bases at J, with 17 bases between. DNA for the CDR3: TGTGCCAGCACCCTAACAGGGTTCGGCCAGCCCCAGCATTTT. Translated: CASTLTGFGQPQHF.

This chain uses TRBV14 with TRBJ2-1, with TRBD1 identical over 7 bases. The trim removed 6 bases at V and 7 bases at J, leaving 3 bases unmatched. The CDR3 length is 12 residues. Germline V gene data show CDR1 as SGHDN and CDR2 as FVKESK. The CDR3 nucleotides read TGTGCCAGCAGGACAGGGACGAATGAGCAGTTCTTC. Amino acid sequence: CASRTGTNEQFF.